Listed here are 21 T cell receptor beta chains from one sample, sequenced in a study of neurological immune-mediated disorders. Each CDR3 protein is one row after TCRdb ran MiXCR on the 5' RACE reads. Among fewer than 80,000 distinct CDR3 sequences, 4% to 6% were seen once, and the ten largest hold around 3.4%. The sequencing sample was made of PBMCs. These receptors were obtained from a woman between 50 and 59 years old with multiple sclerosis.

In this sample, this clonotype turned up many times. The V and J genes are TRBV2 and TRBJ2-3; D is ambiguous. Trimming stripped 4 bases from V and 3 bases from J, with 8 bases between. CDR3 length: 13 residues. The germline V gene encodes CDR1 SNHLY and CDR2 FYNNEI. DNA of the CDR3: TGTGCCAGCAGTGGAACTCGAACAGATACGCAGTATTTT. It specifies CASSGTRTDTQYF.

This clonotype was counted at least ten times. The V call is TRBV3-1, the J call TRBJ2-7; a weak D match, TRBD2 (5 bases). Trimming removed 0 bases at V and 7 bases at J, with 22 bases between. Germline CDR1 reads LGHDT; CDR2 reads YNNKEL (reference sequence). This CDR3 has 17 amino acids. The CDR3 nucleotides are TGTGCCAGCAGCCAAGAGTCGTTTATAGCTAGCCGGCGAGAGCAGTACTTC. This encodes CASSQESFIASRREQYF.

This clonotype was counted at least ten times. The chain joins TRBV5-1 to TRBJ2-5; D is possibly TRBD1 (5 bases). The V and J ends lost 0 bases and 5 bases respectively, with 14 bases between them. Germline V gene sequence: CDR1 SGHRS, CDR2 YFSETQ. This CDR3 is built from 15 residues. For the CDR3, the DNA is TGCGCCAGCAGCTTGGAAGGGGCCAACGGTGAGACCCAGTACTTC. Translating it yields CASSLEGANGETQYF. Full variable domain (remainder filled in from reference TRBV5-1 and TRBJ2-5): KAGVTQTPRYLIKTRGQQVTLSCSPISGHRSVSWYQQTPGQGLQFLFEYFSETQRNKGNFPGRFSGRQFSNSRSEMNVSTLELGDSALYLCASSLEGANGETQYFGPGTRLLVL.

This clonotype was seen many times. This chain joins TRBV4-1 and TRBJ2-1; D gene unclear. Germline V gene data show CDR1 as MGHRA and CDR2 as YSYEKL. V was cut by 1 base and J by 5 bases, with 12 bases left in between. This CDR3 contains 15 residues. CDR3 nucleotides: TGCGCCAGCAGCCAAGGTCCAGGATCTGACAATGAGCAGTTCTTC. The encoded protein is CASSQGPGSDNEQFF.

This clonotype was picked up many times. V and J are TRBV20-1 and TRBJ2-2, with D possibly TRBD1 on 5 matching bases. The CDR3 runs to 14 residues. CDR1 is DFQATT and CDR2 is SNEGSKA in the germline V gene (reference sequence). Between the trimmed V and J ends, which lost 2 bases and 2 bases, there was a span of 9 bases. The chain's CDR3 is CSARQGINTGELFF. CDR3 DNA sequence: TGCAGTGCTAGACAGGGAATAAACACCGGGGAGCTGTTTTTT.

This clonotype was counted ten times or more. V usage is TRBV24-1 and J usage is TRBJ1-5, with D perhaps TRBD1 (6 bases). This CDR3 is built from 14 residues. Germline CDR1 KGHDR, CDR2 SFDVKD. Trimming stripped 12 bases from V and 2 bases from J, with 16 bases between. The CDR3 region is CALGGARCNQPQHF. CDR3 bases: TGTGCCCTCGGGGGGGCGAGGTGCAATCAGCCCCAGCATTTT.

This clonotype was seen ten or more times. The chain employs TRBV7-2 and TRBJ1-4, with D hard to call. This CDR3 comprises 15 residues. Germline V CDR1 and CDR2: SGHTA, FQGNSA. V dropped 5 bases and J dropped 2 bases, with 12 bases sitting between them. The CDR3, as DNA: TGTGCCAGCAGCCTAGGAGGGATGACTAATGAAAAACTGTTTTTT. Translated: CASSLGGMTNEKLFF.

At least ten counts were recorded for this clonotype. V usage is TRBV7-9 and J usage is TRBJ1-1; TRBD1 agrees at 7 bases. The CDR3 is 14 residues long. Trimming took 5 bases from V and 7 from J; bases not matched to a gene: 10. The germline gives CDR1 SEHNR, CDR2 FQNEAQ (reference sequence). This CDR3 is CASSPSDRELEAFF. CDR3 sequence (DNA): TGTGCCAGCAGCCCTAGCGACAGGGAACTTGAAGCTTTCTTT.

The CDR3 DNA sequence: TGTGCCAGCAGCTTGGACCGGGACTTCACAGATACGCAGTATTTT. Residues: CASSLDRDFTDTQYF. The V gene is TRBV7-2, the J gene TRBJ2-3; possible D gene TRBD2, 6 bases. Germline CDR1 and CDR2: SGHTA and FQGNSA. Trimming pared 3 bases from V and 2 bases from J, leaving 12 bases between. CDR3 size: 15 residues.

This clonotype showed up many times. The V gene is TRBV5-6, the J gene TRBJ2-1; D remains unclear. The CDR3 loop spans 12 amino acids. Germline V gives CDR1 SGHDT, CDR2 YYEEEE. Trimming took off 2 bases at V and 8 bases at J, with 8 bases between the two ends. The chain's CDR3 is CASSFRDYEQFF. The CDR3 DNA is TGTGCCAGCAGCTTCCGAGACTATGAGCAGTTCTTC.

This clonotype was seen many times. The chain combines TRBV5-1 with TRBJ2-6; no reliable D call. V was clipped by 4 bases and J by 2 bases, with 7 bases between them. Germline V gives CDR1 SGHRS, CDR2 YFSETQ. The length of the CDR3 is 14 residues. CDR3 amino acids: CASSKDPGANVLTF. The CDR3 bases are TGCGCCAGCAGCAAGGATCCTGGGGCCAACGTCCTGACTTTC.

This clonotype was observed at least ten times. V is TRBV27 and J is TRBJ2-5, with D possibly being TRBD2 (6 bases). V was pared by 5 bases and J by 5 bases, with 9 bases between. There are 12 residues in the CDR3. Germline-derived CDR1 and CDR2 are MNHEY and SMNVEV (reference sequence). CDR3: CASSAGRETQYF. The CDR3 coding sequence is TGTGCCAGCAGTGCAGGGAGGGAGACCCAGTACTTC.

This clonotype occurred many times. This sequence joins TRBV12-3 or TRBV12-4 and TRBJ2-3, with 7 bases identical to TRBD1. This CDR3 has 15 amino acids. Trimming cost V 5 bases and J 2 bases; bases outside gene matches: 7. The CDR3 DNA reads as TGTGCCAGCAGTCAATCCGACAGGGTCACAGATACGCAGTATTTT. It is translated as CASSQSDRVTDTQYF.

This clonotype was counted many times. CDR3 sequence (DNA): TGTGCCAGCAGCTTAGGGATGAACACTGAAGCTTTCTTT. Amino acid sequence: CASSLGMNTEAFF. The chain carries TRBV11-3 and TRBJ1-1; D remains unclear. V dropped 1 base and J dropped 0 bases, with 3 bases sitting between them. The CDR3 loop spans 13 amino acids. From germline, CDR1 is SGHNT and CDR2 YENEEA. Full variable domain (rest looked up from reference TRBV11-3 and TRBJ1-1): EAGVVQSPRYKIIEKKQPVAFWCNPISGHNTLYWYLQNLGQGPELLIRYENEEAVDDSQLPKDRFSAERLKGVDSTLKIQPAELGDSAVYLCASSLGMNTEAFFGQGTRLTVV.

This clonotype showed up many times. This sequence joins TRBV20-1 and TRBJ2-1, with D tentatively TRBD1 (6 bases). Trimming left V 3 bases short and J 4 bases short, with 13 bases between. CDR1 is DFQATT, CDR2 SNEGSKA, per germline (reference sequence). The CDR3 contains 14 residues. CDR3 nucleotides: TGCAGTGCTAGTCAGGGGTTGGGATACAATGAGCAGTTCTTC. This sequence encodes CSASQGLGYNEQFF.

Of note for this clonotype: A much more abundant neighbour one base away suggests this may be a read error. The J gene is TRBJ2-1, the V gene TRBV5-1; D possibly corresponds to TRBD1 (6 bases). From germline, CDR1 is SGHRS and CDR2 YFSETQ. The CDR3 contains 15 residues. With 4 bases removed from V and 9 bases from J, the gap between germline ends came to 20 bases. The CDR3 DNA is TGCGCCAGCAGCCCCGGGAAACAGGGAGACAGTGAGCAGTTCTTC. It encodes CASSPGKQGDSEQFF.

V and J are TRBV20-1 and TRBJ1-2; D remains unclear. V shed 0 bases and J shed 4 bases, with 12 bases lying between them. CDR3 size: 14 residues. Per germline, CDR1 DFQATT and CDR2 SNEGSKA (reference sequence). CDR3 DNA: TGCAGTGCTAGAGACGACCAGGACCCCTATGGCTACACCTTC. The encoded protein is CSARDDQDPYGYTF.

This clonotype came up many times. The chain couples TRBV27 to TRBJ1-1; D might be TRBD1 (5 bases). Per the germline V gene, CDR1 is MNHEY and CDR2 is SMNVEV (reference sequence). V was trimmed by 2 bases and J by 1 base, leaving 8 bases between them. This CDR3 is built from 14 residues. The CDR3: CASSLRQTNTEAFF. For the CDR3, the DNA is TGTGCCAGCAGTTTACGACAGACGAACACTGAAGCTTTCTTT.

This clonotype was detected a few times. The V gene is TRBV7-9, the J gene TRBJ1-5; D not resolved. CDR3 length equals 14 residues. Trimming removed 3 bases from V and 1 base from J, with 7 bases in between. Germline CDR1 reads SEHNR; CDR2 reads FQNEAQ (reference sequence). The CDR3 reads CASSFWESNQPQHF. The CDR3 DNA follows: TGTGCCAGCAGCTTTTGGGAAAGCAATCAGCCCCAGCATTTT.

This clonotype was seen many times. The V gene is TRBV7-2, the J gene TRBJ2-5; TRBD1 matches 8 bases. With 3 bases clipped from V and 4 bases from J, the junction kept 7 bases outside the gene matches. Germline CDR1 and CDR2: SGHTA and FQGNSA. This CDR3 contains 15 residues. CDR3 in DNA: TGTGCCAGCAGCTTCGACAGGGGAGTCGGAGAGACCCAGTACTTC. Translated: CASSFDRGVGETQYF.

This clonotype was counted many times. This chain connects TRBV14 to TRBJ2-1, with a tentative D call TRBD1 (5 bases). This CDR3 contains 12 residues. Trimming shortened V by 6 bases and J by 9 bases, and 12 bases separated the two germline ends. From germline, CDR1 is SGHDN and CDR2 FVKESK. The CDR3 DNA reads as TGTGCCAGCAGTCCCAGGGCCGGTGAGCAGTTCTTC. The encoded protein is CASSPRAGEQFF.